The 29 T cell receptor beta chains below were found in one sample sequenced in a study of cytomegalovirus exposure and HLA in healthy donors. A multiplex PCR was run with 60 Vbeta primers and 13 Jbeta primers. Repertoires were generated with immunoSEQ multiplex PCR, while TCRdb's copy carries only in-frame clones and drops some. The table lists under 140,000 clones, less than 85% of them singletons, with roughly an eighth in the top ten. Specimen: PBMCs. These TCRs come from a man between 25 and 39 years old in good health and CMV-seropositive.

The CDR3 DNA reads TGTGCCAGCGAACAGGAAAACACAGATACGCAGTATTTT. This codes for CASEQENTDTQYF. This chain links TRBV6-6 with TRBJ2-3; D is perhaps TRBD1 (5 bases). Trimming removed 8 bases at V and 2 bases at J, with 11 bases between. The CDR3 loop spans 13 amino acids. CDR1 and CDR2 from the germline V gene are MNHNY and SVGAGI (reference sequence).

Only a few counts were recorded for this clone. The V call is TRBV5-4, the J call TRBJ2-7, with D possibly TRBD1 on 5 matching bases. Germline V gives CDR1 SGHNT, CDR2 YYREEE (reference sequence). CDR3 length: 14 amino acids. Trimming cost V 2 bases and J 0 bases, with 9 bases left between them. The CDR3 region is CASSFDSDSYEQYF. For the CDR3, the DNA is TGTGCCAGCAGCTTTGACAGTGACTCCTACGAGCAGTACTTC.

The CDR3 DNA reads TGTGCCAGCAGCAAAGGGACAGCATACAATGAGCAGTTCTTC. Protein: CASSKGTAYNEQFF. The V gene is TRBV14, the J gene TRBJ2-1; 7 bases fit TRBD1. This CDR3 has 14 residues. The ends lost 5 bases at V and 4 bases at J; junction bases unmatched: 5. Germline V gene data show CDR1 as SGHDN and CDR2 as FVKESK.

This clone was seen only a few times. This chain links TRBV9 with TRBJ2-2; 8 nucleotides match TRBD2. Trimming took 7 bases from V and 4 from J; bases not matched to a gene: 18. Germline CDR1 is SGDLS and CDR2 is YYNGEE. This CDR3 is 18 amino acids long. For the CDR3, the DNA is TGTGCCAGCCCCCTGCGGGGGGCTTGGACCCTGGGCACCGGGGAGCTGTTTTTT. Amino acids: CASPLRGAWTLGTGELFF.

The chain links TRBV28 to TRBJ1-2; no reliable D call. Germline V CDR1 and CDR2: MDHEN, SYDVKM. The CDR3 consists of 12 residues. V was cut by 5 bases and J by 3 bases, with 7 bases left in between. CDR3 sequence: CASSLADYGYTF. The CDR3 DNA is TGTGCCAGCAGTCTGGCGGACTATGGCTACACCTTC.

This clone was detected once. The chain recombines TRBV10-2 with TRBJ1-2; the match to TRBD1 covers 9 bases. CDR1 WSHSY and CDR2 SAAADI come from the germline V gene. The J segment lost 8 bases and the V segment lost 8 bases, leaving 12 bases of the junction unmatched. The length of the CDR3 is 14 residues. The CDR3 reads CASHAGTGSRGYTF. The DNA for the CDR3 is TGCGCCAGCCATGCCGGGACAGGGAGTAGGGGCTACACCTTC.

The chain carries TRBV9 and TRBJ2-1; a weak D match, TRBD2 (5 bases). From germline, CDR1 is SGDLS and CDR2 YYNGEE. V lost 4 bases, J lost 6 bases, and 14 bases lay in between. The CDR3 runs 14 residues. The DNA of the CDR3 is TGTGCCAGCAGCCCCCCGCTCGGGGTCAATGAGCAGTTCTTC. Translating it yields CASSPPLGVNEQFF.

V usage is TRBV5-1 and J usage is TRBJ2-3; 9 bases are shared with TRBD1. The CDR3 is 14 amino acids. Looked up from germline, CDR1 is SGHRS and CDR2 is YFSETQ. J lost 2 bases, V lost 7 bases, and 5 bases had no gene match. CDR3 DNA sequence: TGCGCCAGCTCGGGACAGGGTGTCACAGATACGCAGTATTTT. Amino acids: CASSGQGVTDTQYF.

In its sample, this clone was seen a few times. V usage is TRBV7-9 and J usage is TRBJ1-4, with 8 bases that match TRBD1. The germline V gene has CDR1 SEHNR and CDR2 FQNEAQ (reference sequence). V was pared by 4 bases and J by 0 bases, with 13 bases of the junction left unmatched. The CDR3 is made up of 19 amino acids. In DNA, the CDR3 is TGTGCCAGCAGCTGGGGTTGGACAGGGCCCTCTCCAACTAATGAAAAACTGTTTTTT. It codes for CASSWGWTGPSPTNEKLFF.

CDR3 coding DNA: TGTGCCAGCAGTGAAGGGGATAACCCTTGGGACTATGGCTACACCTTC. Protein: CASSEGDNPWDYGYTF. This chain links TRBV6-4 with TRBJ1-2; possible D gene TRBD1, 5 bases. Trimming removed 3 bases at V and 3 bases at J, with 17 bases between. This CDR3 comprises 16 residues. The germline V gene has CDR1 MRHNA and CDR2 SNTAGT.

J is TRBJ2-4 and V is TRBV29-1; TRBD2 might be the D (6 bases). V gave up 4 bases and J gave up 0 bases, with 10 bases separating them. The CDR3 totals 14 residues. Germline loops: CDR1 SQVTM, CDR2 ANQGSEA. The CDR3 nucleotides read TGCAGCGTTGCACCGGGGGTAGCCAAAAACATTCAGTACTTC. It translates to CSVAPGVAKNIQYF. Drawing the rest from reference TRBV29-1 and TRBJ2-4, the complete variable domain is SAVISQKPSRDICQRGTSLTIQCQVDSQVTMMFWYRQQPGQSLTLIATANQGSEATYESGFVIDKFPISRPNLTFSTLTVSNMSPEDSSIYLCSVAPGVAKNIQYFGAGTRLSVL.

V and J are TRBV6-6 and TRBJ1-2, with a possible D match to TRBD1 (6 bases). V gave up 10 bases and J gave up 8 bases, with 17 bases separating them. The CDR3 is 12 residues long. CDR1 is MNHNY and CDR2 is SVGAGI in the germline V gene (reference sequence). DNA of the CDR3: TGTGCCACCACGACAGGCGACAGAGGCTACACCTTC. Translation gives CATTTGDRGYTF.

The gene calls are TRBV11-3 and TRBJ2-2; 10 bases match TRBD2. Germline V lookup: CDR1 SGHNT, CDR2 YENEEA. The junction had 8 bases not matched to a gene; V was cut back by 4 bases and J by 6 bases. This CDR3 spans 16 amino acids. The CDR3 bases are TGTGCCAGCAGCTCCCCTAGCGGGGGCGGACCCGGGGAGCTGTTTTTT. Residues: CASSSPSGGGPGELFF.

The chain employs TRBV28 and TRBJ2-7, with TRBD1 as a possible D gene (5 bases). Trimming shortened V by 6 bases and J by 2 bases, and 11 bases separated the two germline ends. The CDR3 has 13 amino acids. The germline V gene has CDR1 MDHEN and CDR2 SYDVKM. The CDR3 DNA reads as TGTGCCAGCAGGAACCAGGGAACCTACGAGCAGTACTTC. This sequence encodes CASRNQGTYEQYF. The variable domain in full, with the rest retrieved from reference TRBV28 and TRBJ2-7, is DVKVTQSSRYLVKRTGEKVFLECVQDMDHENMFWYRQDPGLGLRLIYFSYDVKMKEKGDIPEGYSVSREKKERFSLILESASTNQTSMYLCASRNQGTYEQYFGPGTRLTVT.

This chain uses TRBV5-1 with TRBJ2-2, with a tentative D call TRBD2 (6 bases). V dropped 4 bases and J dropped 6 bases, with 16 bases sitting between them. CDR3 size: 15 residues. Germline V gene data show CDR1 as SGHRS and CDR2 as YFSETQ. The CDR3 sequence: CASSLGRLASGELFF. As DNA, the CDR3 is TGCGCCAGCAGCCTGGGTAGGCTAGCGTCCGGGGAGCTGTTTTTT. The full variable domain, rest sourced from reference TRBV5-1 and TRBJ2-2, is KAGVTQTPRYLIKTRGQQVTLSCSPISGHRSVSWYQQTPGQGLQFLFEYFSETQRNKGNFPGRFSGRQFSNSRSEMNVSTLELGDSALYLCASSLGRLASGELFFGEGSRLTVL.

The CDR3 DNA follows: TGTGCCAGCAGCTTGGGACTTTCGGGACAGGGGGCGTACGAGCAGTACTTC. Translating gives CASSLGLSGQGAYEQYF. This rearrangement joins TRBV5-4 to TRBJ2-7; 12 bases are shared with TRBD1. CDR3 length: 17 residues. CDR1 is SGHNT and CDR2 is YYREEE in the germline V gene (reference sequence). J was trimmed by 4 bases and V by 0 bases; bases with no gene match: 8. Supplemented by reference TRBV5-4 and TRBJ2-7, the full variable domain reads ETGVTQSPTHLIKTRGQQVTLRCSSQSGHNTVSWYQQALGQGPQFIFQYYREEENGRGNFPPRFSGLQFPNYSSELNVNALELDDSALYLCASSLGLSGQGAYEQYFGPGTRLTVT.

Only a few counts were recorded for this clone. V is TRBV30 and J is TRBJ2-7, with 11 positions matching TRBD2. Germline-derived CDR1 and CDR2 are GTSNPN and SVGIG (reference sequence). The CDR3 length is 17 residues. Losses at the gene ends were 2 bases for V and 0 bases for J; bases not matched to a gene: 9. This chain's CDR3 is CAWSRLAGGPHSYEQYF. CDR3 DNA: TGTGCCTGGAGTCGCCTAGCGGGGGGCCCCCACTCCTACGAGCAGTACTTC.

V usage is TRBV5-1 and J usage is TRBJ2-1; TRBD2 matches at 7 bases. The germline V gene has CDR1 SGHRS and CDR2 YFSETQ. The CDR3 length is 15 residues. The V segment lost 3 bases and the J segment 6 bases; nucleotides outside the gene matches: 9. This CDR3 reads CASSSQRGEFNEQFF. The CDR3 DNA sequence: TGCGCCAGCAGCTCCCAGCGGGGAGAATTCAATGAGCAGTTCTTC.

This clone was detected only a few times. This sequence joins TRBV5-3 and TRBJ1-5; possibly TRBD1 for D (6 bases). TRBV5-3 is recorded as an ORF, its role being uncertain. This CDR3 has 14 amino acids. The V end was cut by 4 bases, the J end by 6 bases, with 14 bases between. CDR3 coding DNA: TGTGCCAGAAGCGGGGGCAGTTCGGGTCAGCCCCAGCATTTT. Its protein is CARSGGSSGQPQHF.

The V call is TRBV28, the J call TRBJ1-1, with 8 bases aligning to TRBD1. The germline V gene encodes CDR1 MDHEN and CDR2 SYDVKM. The CDR3 runs to 13 residues. V shed 7 bases and J 1 base; nucleotides not matched to a gene: 2. The CDR3 loop reads CASKTGANTEAFF. Here the CDR3 DNA reads TGTGCCAGCAAGACAGGGGCGAACACTGAAGCTTTCTTT.

V and J are TRBV28 and TRBJ1-2, with 7 positions matching TRBD1. Losses at the gene ends were 5 bases for V and 4 bases for J; bases not matched to a gene: 19. This CDR3 contains 18 residues. Germline CDR1 and CDR2: MDHEN and SYDVKM. The CDR3 DNA sequence: TGTGCCAGCAGTCCTGGGACAGCTTTTCTTAAGGAATTCTATGGCTACACCTTC. This codes for CASSPGTAFLKEFYGYTF.

This clone was observed a single time. This chain connects TRBV30 to TRBJ1-1; 8 positions agree with TRBD1. The CDR3 totals 13 residues. Germline V lookup: CDR1 GTSNPN, CDR2 SVGIG (reference sequence). The trim removed 6 bases at V and 4 bases at J, leaving 7 bases unmatched. This CDR3 is CACIRTGSTEAFF. CDR3 bases: TGTGCCTGCATAAGGACAGGGAGCACTGAAGCTTTCTTT.

This chain links TRBV4-1 with TRBJ2-3, with 8 positions matching TRBD2. Germline V CDR1 and CDR2: MGHRA, YSYEKL. After removal of 3 bases from V and 2 bases from J, the junction contained 4 bases not matched to a gene. The length of the CDR3 is 15 residues. The DNA for the CDR3 is TGCGCCAGCAGCCAGGCCGGACTAGCCACAGATACGCAGTATTTT. It specifies CASSQAGLATDTQYF.

Only one count was recorded for this clone. This rearrangement joins TRBV4-3 to TRBJ2-2, with 9 bases that match TRBD2. CDR1 LGHNA and CDR2 YSLEER come from the germline V gene. J lost 2 bases, V lost 5 bases, and 6 bases had no gene match. This CDR3 spans 16 amino acids. The CDR3 region is CASSAQTSGNTGELFF. The CDR3 nucleotides are TGCGCCAGCAGCGCCCAGACTAGCGGCAACACCGGGGAGCTGTTTTTT.

This chain joins TRBV5-8 and TRBJ2-3; 9 bases are a match to TRBD1. Germline CDR1 SGHTS, CDR2 YDEGEE. The junction had 11 bases not matched to a gene; V was cut back by 1 base and J by 5 bases. The CDR3 totals 17 residues. The CDR3 here is CASSLSRGTGFRDTQYF. DNA of the CDR3: TGTGCCAGCAGCTTGTCACGTGGGACAGGGTTTAGAGATACGCAGTATTTT.

This clone was detected only once. V and J are TRBV19 and TRBJ2-5; 8 bases align to TRBD2. The CDR3 runs to 15 residues. Unmatched junction bases numbered 11, after V lost 10 bases and J lost 1 base. Germline CDR1 LNHDA, CDR2 SQIVND (reference sequence). Here the CDR3 DNA reads TGTGCCACCAATCCCCATGCGGGGGGCCAAGAGACCCAGTACTTC. This sequence encodes CATNPHAGGQETQYF.

This clone is a singleton in its sample. In nucleotides, the CDR3 is TGCGCCAGCAGCCAGTGGGACAGGGGGCGCGAAGATACGCAGTATTTT. This sequence encodes CASSQWDRGREDTQYF. The V call is TRBV4-1, the J call TRBJ2-3, with 12 bases identical to TRBD1. The CDR3 spans 16 residues. Germline values: CDR1 MGHRA, CDR2 YSYEKL. V lost 3 bases and J lost 5; bases outside the gene matches: 6.

The chain is built from TRBV4-1 and TRBJ2-1; D remains ambiguous. The CDR3 totals 12 residues. CDR1 is MGHRA, CDR2 YSYEKL, per germline. V was pared by 2 bases and J by 9 bases, with 8 bases between. The chain's CDR3 is CASSQPPGEQFF. The DNA of the CDR3 is TGCGCCAGCAGCCAACCCCCCGGTGAGCAGTTCTTC.

The V gene is TRBV7-9, the J gene TRBJ1-2; perhaps TRBD1 as D (6 bases). Germline V gives CDR1 SEHNR, CDR2 FQNEAQ (reference sequence). The CDR3 is made up of 14 amino acids. The V end was cut by 0 bases, the J end by 5 bases, with 10 bases between. CDR3 bases: TGTGCCAGCAGCTTAGCGAGAACAGGGTATGGCTACACCTTC. Protein: CASSLARTGYGYTF.